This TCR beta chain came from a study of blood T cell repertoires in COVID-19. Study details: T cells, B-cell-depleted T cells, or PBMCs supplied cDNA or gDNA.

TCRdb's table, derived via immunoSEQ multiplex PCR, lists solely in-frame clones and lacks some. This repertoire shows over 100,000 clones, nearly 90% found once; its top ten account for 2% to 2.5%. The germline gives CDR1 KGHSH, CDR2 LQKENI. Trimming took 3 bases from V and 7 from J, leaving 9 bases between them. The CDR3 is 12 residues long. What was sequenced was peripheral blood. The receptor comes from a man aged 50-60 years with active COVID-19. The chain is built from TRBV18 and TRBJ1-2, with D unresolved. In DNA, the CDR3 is TGTGCCAGCTCACCTGCGGGTGGTGGCTACACCTTC. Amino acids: CASSPAGGGYTF.